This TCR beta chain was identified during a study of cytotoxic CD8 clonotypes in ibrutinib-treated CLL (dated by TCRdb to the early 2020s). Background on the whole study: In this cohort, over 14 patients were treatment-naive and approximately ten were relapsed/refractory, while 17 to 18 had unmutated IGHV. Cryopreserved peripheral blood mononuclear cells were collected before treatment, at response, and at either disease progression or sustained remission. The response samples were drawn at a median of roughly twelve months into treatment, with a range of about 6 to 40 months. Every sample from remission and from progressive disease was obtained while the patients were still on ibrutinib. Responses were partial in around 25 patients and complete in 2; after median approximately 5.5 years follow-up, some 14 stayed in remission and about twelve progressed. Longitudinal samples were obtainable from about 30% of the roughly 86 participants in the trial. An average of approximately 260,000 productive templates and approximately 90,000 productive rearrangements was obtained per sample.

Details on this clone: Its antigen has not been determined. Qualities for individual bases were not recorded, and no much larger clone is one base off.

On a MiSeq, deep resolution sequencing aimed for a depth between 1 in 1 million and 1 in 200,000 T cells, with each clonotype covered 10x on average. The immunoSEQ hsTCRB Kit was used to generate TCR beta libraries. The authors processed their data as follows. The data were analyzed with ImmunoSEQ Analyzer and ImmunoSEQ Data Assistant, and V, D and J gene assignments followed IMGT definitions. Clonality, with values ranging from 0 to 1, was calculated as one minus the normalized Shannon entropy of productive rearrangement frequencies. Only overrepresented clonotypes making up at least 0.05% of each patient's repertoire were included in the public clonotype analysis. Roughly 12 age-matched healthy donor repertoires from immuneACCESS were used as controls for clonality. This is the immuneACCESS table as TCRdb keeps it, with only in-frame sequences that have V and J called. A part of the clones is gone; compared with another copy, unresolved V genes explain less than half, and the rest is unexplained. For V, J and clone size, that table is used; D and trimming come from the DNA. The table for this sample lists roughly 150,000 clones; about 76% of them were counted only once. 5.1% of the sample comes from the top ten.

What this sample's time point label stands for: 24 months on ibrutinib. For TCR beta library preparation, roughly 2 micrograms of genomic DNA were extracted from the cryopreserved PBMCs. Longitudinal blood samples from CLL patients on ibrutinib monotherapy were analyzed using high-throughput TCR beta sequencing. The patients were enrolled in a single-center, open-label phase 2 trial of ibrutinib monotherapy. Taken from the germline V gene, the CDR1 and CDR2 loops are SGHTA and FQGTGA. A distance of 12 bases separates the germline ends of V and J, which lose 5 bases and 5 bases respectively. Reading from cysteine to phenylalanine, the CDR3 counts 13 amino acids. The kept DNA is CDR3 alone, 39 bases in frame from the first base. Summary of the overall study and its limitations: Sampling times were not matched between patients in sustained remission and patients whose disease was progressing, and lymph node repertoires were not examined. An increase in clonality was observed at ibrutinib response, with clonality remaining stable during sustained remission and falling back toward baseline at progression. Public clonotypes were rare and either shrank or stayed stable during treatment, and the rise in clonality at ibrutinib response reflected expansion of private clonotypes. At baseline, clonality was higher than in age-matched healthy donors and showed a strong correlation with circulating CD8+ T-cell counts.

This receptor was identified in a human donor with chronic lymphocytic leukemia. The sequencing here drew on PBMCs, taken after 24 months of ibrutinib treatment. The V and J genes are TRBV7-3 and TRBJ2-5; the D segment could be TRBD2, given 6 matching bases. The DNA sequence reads TGTGCCAGCAGCCCCCGGGCGGGGGAGACCCAGTACTTC. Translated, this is CASSPRAGETQYF. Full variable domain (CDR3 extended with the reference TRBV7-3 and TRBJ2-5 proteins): GAGVSQTPSNKVTEKGKYVELRCDPISGHTALYWYRQSLGQGPEFLIYFQGTGAADDSGLPNDRFFAVRPEGSVSTLKIQRTERGDSAVYLCASSPRAGETQYFGPGTRLLVL.